There are a few counts of the clone carrying this T cell receptor (beta chain). Its antigen is still unknown. The data originate from a study of T cells after yellow fever vaccination. Study-level results: Most clones from primary vaccination were detected again post-booster (96% CD4, 88% CD8). Only a small proportion of the clonotypes turned up in both the CD4 and the CD8 compartments, likely arising from convergent recombination.

The CDR3 contains 15 residues. CDR1 is SGHTA, CDR2 FQGTGA, per germline. V gave up 0 bases and J gave up 6 bases, with 12 bases separating them. TCRdb reprocessed the 5' RACE reads via MiXCR and lists one record per CDR3 protein. The sample lists approximately 110,000 distinct CDR3 sequences; about 7.4% were seen once. The receptor's source is a man in his late teens or twenties who received the YFV17D yellow fever vaccine. J is TRBJ2-1 and V is TRBV7-3; tentative D call: TRBD2 (7 bases). The sequenced sample was CD4+ T cells sorted from PBMCs, obtained 10 to 11 days after the first yellow fever vaccination. CDR3 amino acids: CASSLTVGGPNEQFF. CDR3 coding DNA: TGTGCCAGCAGCTTAACGGTGGGGGGGCCCAATGAGCAGTTCTTC.